Given below is one TCR beta chain in context. What it recognizes is unknown. The PCR was carried out with 60 Vbeta primers and 13 Jbeta primers. Authors' processing steps: Some 9.9 million of 80 million to 85 million unique TCR beta chains were shared, per a later count. Here immunoSEQ multiplex PCR was the method, and the copy in TCRdb shows in-frame clones only, minus some. V and J calls and clone size are copied from that table; D and trimming were computed from the DNA. The data contain around 130,000 clones, over 70% of them seen just once; the ten biggest clones take up roughly 1.5%. The sample comes from a study of cytomegalovirus exposure and HLA in healthy donors. For the study at large: Inside one of the first data releases sat 85 million or so unique TCRs taken from HLA-typed donors.

Germline CDR1 LNHDA, CDR2 SQIVND (reference sequence). CDR3 size: 15 residues. J gave up 0 bases and V 5 bases, and 4 bases lay outside the gene matches. Study-wide points: According to an earlier analysis, most TCR beta V segments yielded productive rearrangements about 87% or about 30% of the time.

Sequencing was done on a sample of PBMCs. J is TRBJ2-7 and V is TRBV19; TRBD2 matches 10 bases. The receptor comes from a woman aged 18-29 years in good health and CMV-seronegative. The DNA of the CDR3 is TGTGCCAGTAGTCTCGGGACTAGCGTCTCCTACGAGCAGTACTTC. This codes for CASSLGTSVSYEQYF. Full variable domain (missing parts from reference TRBV19 and TRBJ2-7): DGGITQSPKYLFRKEGQNVTLSCEQNLNHDAMYWYRQDPGQGLRLIYYSQIVNDFQKGDIAEGYSVSREKKESFPLTVTSAQKNPTAFYLCASSLGTSVSYEQYFGPGTRLTVT.